This T cell receptor beta chain was recorded in a study of a mutant IDH1 vaccine in newly diagnosed glioma. At the level of the study: Vaccines were begun 4-6 weeks after radiotherapy alone, or with temozolomide cycles.

This CDR3 spans 11 amino acids. Germline V gene data show CDR1 as DFQATT and CDR2 as SNEGSKA (reference sequence). Trimming removed 6 bases at V and 0 bases at J, with 5 bases between. As concerns this clone: No antigen is known for it.

Described time point: week 23, last vaccination. Vaccination comprised doses that each held 300 ug of mutant IDH1 20-mer peptide, plus topical imiquimod. Repertoires were generated with immunoSEQ multiplex PCR, while TCRdb's copy carries only in-frame clones and drops some. Of about 53,000 clones in the sample, about three quarters are singletons; the top ten hold roughly 8.8%. The V call is TRBV20-1, the J call TRBJ2-5; D is perhaps TRBD2 (5 bases). This specimen was PBMCs, taken from a glioma patient whose treatment included an IDH1 peptide vaccine. The sequence was obtained from a woman aged 35 to 49 with glioma. Some clones in this sample may be carry-over from other donors' samples. CDR3: CSAEDQETQYF. CDR3 coding DNA: TGCAGTGCGGAGGACCAAGAGACCCAGTACTTC.